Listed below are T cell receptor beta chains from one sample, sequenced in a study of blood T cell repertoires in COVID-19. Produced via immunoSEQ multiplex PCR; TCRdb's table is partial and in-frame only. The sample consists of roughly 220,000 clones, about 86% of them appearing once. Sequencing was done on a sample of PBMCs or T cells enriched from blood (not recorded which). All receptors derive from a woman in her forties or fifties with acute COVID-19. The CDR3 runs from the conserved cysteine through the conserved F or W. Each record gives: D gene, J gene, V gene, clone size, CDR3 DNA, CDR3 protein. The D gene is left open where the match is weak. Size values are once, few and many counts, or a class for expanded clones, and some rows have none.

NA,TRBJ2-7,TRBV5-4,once,TGTGCCAGCAGCTTGGGACTGGCGCCGTACGAGCAGTACTTC,CASSLGLAPYEQYF
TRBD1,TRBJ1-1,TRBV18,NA,TGTGCCAGCTCACTGTGGACAGGGGGAGTGAACACTGAAGCTTTCTTT,CASSLWTGGVNTEAFF
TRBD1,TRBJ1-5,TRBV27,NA,TGTGCCAGCAGCCTATACAGGGGGCAGAATCAGCCCCAGCATTTT,CASSLYRGQNQPQHF
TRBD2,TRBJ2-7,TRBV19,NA,TGTGCCAGTAGTACCCCACTAGCGGGAGGCGACGAGCAGTACTTC,CASSTPLAGGDEQYF
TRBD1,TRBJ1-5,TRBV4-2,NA,TGTGCCAGCAGCCAGGACAGGGTCGAGGGGGAGCCCCAGCATTTT,CASSQDRVEGEPQHF
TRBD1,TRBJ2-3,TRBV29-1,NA,TGCAGCTGGTACGGGACAGACACAGATACGCAGTATTTT,CSWYGTDTDTQYF
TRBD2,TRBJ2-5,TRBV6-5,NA,TGTGCCAGCAGTTACTCGGCTAGCGGGGACCAAGAGACCCAGTACTTC,CASSYSASGDQETQYF
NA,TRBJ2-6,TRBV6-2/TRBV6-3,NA,TGTGCCAGCAGTTACCGGCGGGGGCTCCACTCTGGGGCCAACGTCCTGACTTTC,CASSYRRGLHSGANVLTF
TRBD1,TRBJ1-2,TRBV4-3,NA,TGCGCCAGCAGCCAACACAGGGGGCAGGGCTATGGCTACACCTTC,CASSQHRGQGYGYTF
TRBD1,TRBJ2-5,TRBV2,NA,TGTGCCAGCAGGTACAGGGGTGGAGAGACCCAGTACTTC,CASRYRGGETQYF
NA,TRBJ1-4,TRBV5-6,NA,TGTGCCAGCAGCTTGGGGCAGGGGCGGGAAAAACTGTTTTTT,CASSLGQGREKLFF
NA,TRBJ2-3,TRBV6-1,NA,TGTGCCAGCAGTGAAAATGGTAGAACAGATACGCAGTATTTT,CASSENGRTDTQYF
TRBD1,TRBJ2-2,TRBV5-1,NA,TGCGCCAGCAGCTTGTTATCTCCAGGGGGCACCGGGGAGCTGTTTTTT,CASSLLSPGGTGELFF
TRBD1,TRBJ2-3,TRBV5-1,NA,TGCGCCAGCAGCTACCAGACAGGGGGAGCAGATACGCAGTATTTT,CASSYQTGGADTQYF
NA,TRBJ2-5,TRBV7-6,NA,TGTGCCAGCAGCTTAGCGTTCCTAGCGCAAGAGACCCAGTACTTC,CASSLAFLAQETQYF
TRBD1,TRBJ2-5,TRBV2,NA,TGTGCCAGCCAACCGAGGACAGGGGGCAGGGAGACCCAGTACTTC,CASQPRTGGRETQYF
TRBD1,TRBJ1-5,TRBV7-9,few,TGTGCCAGCAGCAGGACAGGGGGCGGCAATCAGCCCCAGCATTTT,CASSRTGGGNQPQHF
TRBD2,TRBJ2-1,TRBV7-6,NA,TGTGCCAGCAGGCGCGGGACTAGCGGGAGTTACAATGAGCAGTTCTTC,CASRRGTSGSYNEQFF
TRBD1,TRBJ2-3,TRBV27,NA,TGTGCCAGCAGCTTAACTATAGGACAGGGGGGCACAGATACGCAGTATTTT,CASSLTIGQGGTDTQYF
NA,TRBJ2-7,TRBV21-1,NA,TGTGCCAGCCCGGGACAGGGCGATTACGAGCAGTACTTC,CASPGQGDYEQYF
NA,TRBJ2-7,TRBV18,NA,TGTGCCAGCTCACCCCAATACGAGCAGTACTTC,CASSPQYEQYF
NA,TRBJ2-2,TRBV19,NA,TGTGCCAGTAACCCCCTCGGGACTCGGGGTGCCGGGGAGCTGTTTTTT,CASNPLGTRGAGELFF
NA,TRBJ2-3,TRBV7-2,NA,TGTGCCAGCAGCTTAGTTGGCGGGAGCACAGATACGCAGTATTTT,CASSLVGGSTDTQYF
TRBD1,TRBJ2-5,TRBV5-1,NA,TGCGCCAGCAGCTTGGGTGACAGGGATGCAGAGACCCAGTACTTC,CASSLGDRDAETQYF
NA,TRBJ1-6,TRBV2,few,TGTGCCAGCAGCCTCGGTCCCAGGGGTTCACCCCTCCACTTT,CASSLGPRGSPLHF
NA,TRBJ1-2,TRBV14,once,TGTGCCAGCAGCCACGGGGGTAGCTATGGCTACACCTTC,CASSHGGSYGYTF
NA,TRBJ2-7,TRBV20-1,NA,TGCAGTGCTAGGTCTTACGAGCAGTACTTC,CSARSYEQYF
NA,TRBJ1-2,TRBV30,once,TGTGCCTGGAGTGTACTCGGTAACTATGGCTACACCTTC,CAWSVLGNYGYTF
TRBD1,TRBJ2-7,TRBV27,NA,TGTGCCAGCAGTACAGACAGGGGAAGCTACGAGCAGTACTTC,CASSTDRGSYEQYF
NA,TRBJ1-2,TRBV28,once,TGTGCCAGCAGTTTATCAGCAGGGTATGGCTACACCTTC,CASSLSAGYGYTF
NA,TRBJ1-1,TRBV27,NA,TGTGCCAGCAGGCCCCTCGGGGGGAAAGCTTTCTTT,CASRPLGGKAFF
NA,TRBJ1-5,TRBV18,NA,TGTGCCAGCTCACCCGCGCTACAGAGCAATCAGCCCCAGCATTTT,CASSPALQSNQPQHF
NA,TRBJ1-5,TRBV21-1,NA,TGTGCCAGCAGACCTACAGGGGGCAGGGATCAGCCCCAGCATTTT,CASRPTGGRDQPQHF
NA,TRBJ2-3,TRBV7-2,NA,TGTGCCAGCAGCTTAGGAAAGAGAGGGTGGATAGATACGCAGTATTTT,CASSLGKRGWIDTQYF
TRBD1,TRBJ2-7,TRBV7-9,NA,TGTGCCAGCAGCTCTTTGGGGTACAGGGGCTACGAGCAGTACTTC,CASSSLGYRGYEQYF
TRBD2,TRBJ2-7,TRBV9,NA,TGTGCCAGCAGCGTGACTAGCCCCAGCGAGCAGTACTTC,CASSVTSPSEQYF
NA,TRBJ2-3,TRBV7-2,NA,TGTGCCAGCAGCCATATATCTAGAACAGATACGCAGTATTTT,CASSHISRTDTQYF
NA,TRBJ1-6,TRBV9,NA,TGTGCCAGCAGAGGGTTAGGACATGGGTCACCCCTCCACTTT,CASRGLGHGSPLHF
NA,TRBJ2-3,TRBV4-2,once,TGTGCCAGCAGCCAAGAGAGTCAGGGGACAGATACGCAGTATTTT,CASSQESQGTDTQYF
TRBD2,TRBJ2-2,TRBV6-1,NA,TGTGCCAGCAGTGAAGTGCGGGGGACGAACACCGGGGAGCTGTTTTTT,CASSEVRGTNTGELFF
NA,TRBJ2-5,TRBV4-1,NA,TGCGCCAGCAGCCAAGATCCCCTTAAGACCCAGTACTTC,CASSQDPLKTQYF
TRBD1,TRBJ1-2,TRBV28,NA,TGTGCCAGCACTAGGACAGGGTATGGCTACACCTTC,CASTRTGYGYTF
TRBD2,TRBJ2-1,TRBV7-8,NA,TGTGCCAGCAGCTTAGGCAGGGGTGGACTAGCGGGTCACCAGTACAATGAGCAGTTCTTC,CASSLGRGGLAGHQYNEQFF
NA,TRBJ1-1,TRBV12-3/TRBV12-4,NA,TGTGCCAGCAGCCCACTTGAAGCGACGGAGGCTTTCTTT,CASSPLEATEAFF
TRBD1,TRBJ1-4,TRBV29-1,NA,TGCAGCGCACAGGGGGCGCCTCATGAAAAACTGTTTTTT,CSAQGAPHEKLFF
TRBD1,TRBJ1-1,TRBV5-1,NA,TGCGCCAGCAGCTTCCAGGACAGGGGGCGCCTTAGGAACACTGAAGCTTTCTTT,CASSFQDRGRLRNTEAFF
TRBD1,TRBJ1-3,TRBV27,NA,TGTGCCAGCAGGAGACAGGGTTCTGGAAACACCATATATTTT,CASRRQGSGNTIYF
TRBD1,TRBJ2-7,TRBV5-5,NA,TGTGCCAGCAGCTCCGGACAGGGGTCCTACGAGCAGTACTTC,CASSSGQGSYEQYF
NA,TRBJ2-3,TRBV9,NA,TGTGCCAGCAGCGTAGGTGGCTCTCAGTTCCCAGATACGCAGTATTTT,CASSVGGSQFPDTQYF